The rows below give T cell receptor beta chains drawn from one sample of a study of regulatory dendritic cells for organ transplantation. These receptors' antigens are unknown. Using immunoSEQ multiplex PCR, the repertoire was profiled, and TCRdb retains in-frame clones only, with some absent. The table lists some 9,300 clones, roughly 65% of them singletons, with around 0.58% in the top ten. Sequencing was carried out using naive CD4+ T cells from blood cultured with dendritic cells. The receptors were gathered from a human donor in good health. CDR3s include the opening cysteine and the closing phenylalanine or tryptophan. A D gene is named only where the DNA matches it firmly. Not every row has a clone size; where given, it reads once, few, many or a size class.

v_gene: TRBV2
len: 14
j_gene: TRBJ1-1
abundance: -
d_gene: TRBD1
CDR3nt: TGTGCCAGCAGTAACGGACAGGTTCACACTGAAGCTTTCTTT
CDR3aa: CASSNGQVHTEAFF

v_gene: TRBV19
len: 14
j_gene: TRBJ1-6
abundance: -
d_gene: TRBD1
CDR3nt: TGTGCCAGTAGTATAATACAGGGGAATTCACCCCTCCACTTT
CDR3aa: CASSIIQGNSPLHF

v_gene: TRBV28
len: 15
j_gene: TRBJ1-5
abundance: -
d_gene: TRBD1
CDR3nt: TGTGCCAGCAGTTCGCCGGGACAGGGGTCAAGGCCCCAGCATTTT
CDR3aa: CASSSPGQGSRPQHF

v_gene: TRBV25-1
len: 16
j_gene: TRBJ2-1
abundance: few
d_gene: -
CDR3nt: TGTGCCAGCAGTGAATCTAAGGGGTTCGGGTACAATGAGCAGTTCTTC
CDR3aa: CASSESKGFGYNEQFF

v_gene: TRBV27
len: 15
j_gene: TRBJ1-2
abundance: -
d_gene: -
CDR3nt: TGTGCCAGCAGTTTATCGCCGGGGGGAAACTATGGCTACACCTTC
CDR3aa: CASSLSPGGNYGYTF

v_gene: TRBV27
len: 15
j_gene: TRBJ2-3
abundance: few
d_gene: -
CDR3nt: TGTGCCAGCAGTTTATTCACCACTCGCACAGATACGCAGTATTTT
CDR3aa: CASSLFTTRTDTQYF

v_gene: TRBV5-1
len: 15
j_gene: TRBJ2-1
abundance: -
d_gene: TRBD2
CDR3nt: TGCGCCAGCAGCCCCCCTAGCGGGGGCTACAATGAGCAGTTCTTC
CDR3aa: CASSPPSGGYNEQFF

v_gene: TRBV11-3
len: 15
j_gene: TRBJ1-1
abundance: -
d_gene: TRBD1
CDR3nt: TGTGCCAGCAGCACCGGACAGGGGGGCAACACTGAAGCTTTCTTT
CDR3aa: CASSTGQGGNTEAFF

v_gene: TRBV11-2
len: 13
j_gene: TRBJ2-3
abundance: -
d_gene: -
CDR3nt: TGTGCCAGCAGCAGGCGGGGCACAGATACGCAGTATTTT
CDR3aa: CASSRRGTDTQYF

v_gene: TRBV2
len: 15
j_gene: TRBJ1-2
abundance: -
d_gene: -
CDR3nt: TGTGCCAGCAGCGAAGCAGCACCGAACTTCTATGGCTACACCTTC
CDR3aa: CASSEAAPNFYGYTF

v_gene: TRBV10-3
len: 14
j_gene: TRBJ1-1
abundance: -
d_gene: -
CDR3nt: TGTGCCATCAGTGAGCTGGTGGGGAGCACTGAAGCTTTCTTT
CDR3aa: CAISELVGSTEAFF

v_gene: TRBV5-1
len: 16
j_gene: TRBJ2-1
abundance: few
d_gene: TRBD2
CDR3nt: TGCGCCAGCAGCTCCGGACTAGCGGGTGGTTACAATGAGCAGTTCTTC
CDR3aa: CASSSGLAGGYNEQFF

v_gene: TRBV5-1
len: 15
j_gene: TRBJ1-1
abundance: -
d_gene: -
CDR3nt: TGCGCCAGCAGCTTGGCCGTGGGGGCTATCACTGAAGCTTTCTTT
CDR3aa: CASSLAVGAITEAFF

v_gene: TRBV7-2
len: 13
j_gene: TRBJ2-5
abundance: -
d_gene: TRBD2
CDR3nt: TGTGCCAGCAGCTCGGGACTAGAGGTGACCCAGTACTTC
CDR3aa: CASSSGLEVTQYF

v_gene: TRBV7-9
len: 14
j_gene: TRBJ2-7
abundance: few
d_gene: TRBD2
CDR3nt: TGTGCCAGCAGAACTAGCGGGGGGGCCTACGAGCAGTACTTC
CDR3aa: CASRTSGGAYEQYF

v_gene: TRBV2
len: 17
j_gene: TRBJ1-5
abundance: -
d_gene: TRBD1
CDR3nt: TGTGCCAGCAGTGGGTCTCTCCAGGGGGCACGAGGTCAGCCCCAGCATTTT
CDR3aa: CASSGSLQGARGQPQHF

v_gene: TRBV5-1
len: 12
j_gene: TRBJ2-1
abundance: -
d_gene: -
CDR3nt: TGCGCCAGTTGGGACACCATTGGTGAGCAGTTCTTC
CDR3aa: CASWDTIGEQFF

v_gene: TRBV10-3
len: 15
j_gene: TRBJ2-5
abundance: -
d_gene: TRBD2
CDR3nt: TGTGCCATCAGCTGGGCTAGCGGGGACCAAGAGACCCAGTACTTC
CDR3aa: CAISWASGDQETQYF

v_gene: TRBV2
len: 14
j_gene: TRBJ1-1
abundance: -
d_gene: -
CDR3nt: TGTGCCAGCAGCCTGGGAGTTCTAAACACTGAAGCTTTCTTT
CDR3aa: CASSLGVLNTEAFF

v_gene: TRBV11-3
len: 18
j_gene: TRBJ1-1
abundance: -
d_gene: -
CDR3nt: TGTGCCAGCAGCCCATCGATGCAGGGGATCGGGTCGGAAACTGAAGCTTTCTTT
CDR3aa: CASSPSMQGIGSETEAFF

v_gene: TRBV5-1
len: 14
j_gene: TRBJ1-1
abundance: few
d_gene: -
CDR3nt: TGCGCCAGCGCCAACGGGGTAGTGAGAACTGAAGCTTTCTTT
CDR3aa: CASANGVVRTEAFF

v_gene: TRBV6-1
len: 14
j_gene: TRBJ1-2
abundance: -
d_gene: -
CDR3nt: TGTGCCAGCAGAGTGCCGGGGACAACCTATGGCTACACCTTC
CDR3aa: CASRVPGTTYGYTF

v_gene: TRBV7-8
len: 14
j_gene: TRBJ1-1
abundance: few
d_gene: TRBD1
CDR3nt: TGTGCCAGCAGCTTAGGGACAGGTAACACTGAAGCTTTCTTT
CDR3aa: CASSLGTGNTEAFF

v_gene: TRBV6-5
len: 12
j_gene: TRBJ1-1
abundance: -
d_gene: -
CDR3nt: TGTGCCAGCGTAGCAGCGAACACTGAAGCTTTCTTT
CDR3aa: CASVAANTEAFF

v_gene: TRBV18
len: 14
j_gene: TRBJ1-4
abundance: few
d_gene: TRBD1
CDR3nt: TGTGCCAGCTCCCAGGGACAGCAGAATGAAAAACTGTTTTTT
CDR3aa: CASSQGQQNEKLFF

v_gene: TRBV7-8
len: 19
j_gene: TRBJ2-3
abundance: -
d_gene: -
CDR3nt: TGTGCCAGCAGCTTGGGGGAATCAGGGGGGCCCAGGGAAAGGGATACGCAGTATTTT
CDR3aa: CASSLGESGGPRERDTQYF

v_gene: TRBV5-6
len: 17
j_gene: TRBJ2-7
abundance: -
d_gene: TRBD1
CDR3nt: TGTGCCAGCATCGCCGGGCTGGGACAGGGCACGTCCTACGAGCAGTACTTC
CDR3aa: CASIAGLGQGTSYEQYF

v_gene: TRBV6-6
len: 14
j_gene: TRBJ1-5
abundance: -
d_gene: -
CDR3nt: TGTGCCAGCAGTTTGCAGTCTAGCAATCAGCCCCAGCATTTT
CDR3aa: CASSLQSSNQPQHF

v_gene: TRBV18
len: 14
j_gene: TRBJ2-5
abundance: -
d_gene: TRBD1
CDR3nt: TGTGCCAGCTCACACCCAGGGGGTCCAGAGACCCAGTACTTC
CDR3aa: CASSHPGGPETQYF

v_gene: TRBV28
len: 13
j_gene: TRBJ1-3
abundance: -
d_gene: -
CDR3nt: TGTGCCAGCAGTTCCGGACTCCAGAACACCATATATTTT
CDR3aa: CASSSGLQNTIYF

v_gene: TRBV6-5
len: 15
j_gene: TRBJ2-2
abundance: -
d_gene: TRBD1
CDR3nt: TGTGCCAGCAGCACCGGGACAGGGGCCACCGGGGAGCTGTTTTTT
CDR3aa: CASSTGTGATGELFF

v_gene: TRBV19
len: 14
j_gene: TRBJ1-1
abundance: -
d_gene: -
CDR3nt: TGTGCCAGTAATCCCGGACACTTGAACACTGAAGCTTTCTTT
CDR3aa: CASNPGHLNTEAFF

v_gene: TRBV5-1
len: 13
j_gene: TRBJ1-1
abundance: -
d_gene: -
CDR3nt: TGCGCCAGCAGCTTACAGGGTCACACTGAAGCTTTCTTT
CDR3aa: CASSLQGHTEAFF

v_gene: TRBV5-1
len: 17
j_gene: TRBJ2-5
abundance: -
d_gene: TRBD2
CDR3nt: TGCGCCAGCAGCCAGGACCTAGCGGGGGGCTTACAAGAGACCCAGTACTTC
CDR3aa: CASSQDLAGGLQETQYF

v_gene: TRBV6-7
len: 16
j_gene: TRBJ2-1
abundance: -
d_gene: -
CDR3nt: TGTGCCAGCAGCGCAGGGACTCCTTACTCCTACAATGAGCAGTTCTTC
CDR3aa: CASSAGTPYSYNEQFF

v_gene: TRBV6-5
len: 15
j_gene: TRBJ1-2
abundance: few
d_gene: -
CDR3nt: TGTGCCAGCAGTTATGGGACACCCCAGGCGCCTGGCTACACCTTC
CDR3aa: CASSYGTPQAPGYTF

v_gene: TRBV4-2
len: 15
j_gene: TRBJ1-2
abundance: -
d_gene: TRBD1
CDR3nt: TGTGCCAGCAGCCAAGATTACGGAGGGGGCGATGGCTACACCTTC
CDR3aa: CASSQDYGGGDGYTF

v_gene: TRBV6-1
len: 14
j_gene: TRBJ2-6
abundance: -
d_gene: -
CDR3nt: TGTGCCAGCAGGTGGGCAGCTGGGGCCAACGTCCTGACTTTC
CDR3aa: CASRWAAGANVLTF

v_gene: TRBV7-2
len: 16
j_gene: TRBJ2-3
abundance: -
d_gene: -
CDR3nt: TGTGCCAGCAGCTTATTTCAACGGGGAAGCACAGATACGCAGTATTTT
CDR3aa: CASSLFQRGSTDTQYF

v_gene: TRBV5-1
len: 14
j_gene: TRBJ1-2
abundance: -
d_gene: -
CDR3nt: TGCGCCAGCAGCTATCAGGATTCTCCCTATGGCTACACCTTC
CDR3aa: CASSYQDSPYGYTF

v_gene: TRBV5-4
len: 16
j_gene: TRBJ2-5
abundance: few
d_gene: TRBD2
CDR3nt: TGTGCCAGCAGACGGACTAGCGGGGCCGAGCAAGAGACCCAGTACTTC
CDR3aa: CASRRTSGAEQETQYF

v_gene: TRBV6-1
len: 15
j_gene: TRBJ2-7
abundance: -
d_gene: TRBD1
CDR3nt: TGTGCCAGCAGTAAATACGACAGGGGAACCTACGAGCAGTACTTC
CDR3aa: CASSKYDRGTYEQYF

v_gene: TRBV2
len: 14
j_gene: TRBJ1-2
abundance: -
d_gene: TRBD1
CDR3nt: TGTGCCAGCACTTCCGACAGGGCGGTTCATGGCTACACCTTC
CDR3aa: CASTSDRAVHGYTF

v_gene: TRBV29-1
len: 11
j_gene: TRBJ1-2
abundance: few
d_gene: -
CDR3nt: TGCAGCGTTGCGAGCGGCTATGGCTACACCTTC
CDR3aa: CSVASGYGYTF

v_gene: TRBV7-9
len: 16
j_gene: TRBJ2-2
abundance: few
d_gene: -
CDR3nt: TGTGCCAGCAGCGCCGGACAGACAACTCTCACCGGGGAGCTGTTTTTT
CDR3aa: CASSAGQTTLTGELFF

v_gene: TRBV4-2
len: 13
j_gene: TRBJ1-5
abundance: -
d_gene: -
CDR3nt: TGTGCCAGCAGCCAAGATCGGAATCAGCCCCAGCATTTT
CDR3aa: CASSQDRNQPQHF

v_gene: TRBV5-1
len: 14
j_gene: TRBJ2-3
abundance: -
d_gene: TRBD2
CDR3nt: TGCGCCAGCAGCTGGACTAGCGTAGGGGATACGCAGTATTTT
CDR3aa: CASSWTSVGDTQYF

v_gene: TRBV6-1
len: 15
j_gene: TRBJ1-5
abundance: once
d_gene: TRBD1
CDR3nt: TGTGCCAGCAGTGAAGTTGGACAGGGCAATCAGCCCCAGCATTTT
CDR3aa: CASSEVGQGNQPQHF

v_gene: TRBV9
len: 16
j_gene: TRBJ2-7
abundance: -
d_gene: TRBD2
CDR3nt: TGTGCCAGCAGCGTAGCTCCTGGGACTACTCCCTACGAGCAGTACTTC
CDR3aa: CASSVAPGTTPYEQYF

v_gene: TRBV7-2
len: 15
j_gene: TRBJ2-1
abundance: few
d_gene: TRBD2
CDR3nt: TGTGCCAGCAGCTTGACTAGCGGGGGGGTCAATGAGCAGTTCTTC
CDR3aa: CASSLTSGGVNEQFF

v_gene: TRBV6-5
len: 15
j_gene: TRBJ2-7
abundance: -
d_gene: -
CDR3nt: TGTGCCAGCAGTTACTCCGGGGTGTCCCCCTACGAGCAGTACTTC
CDR3aa: CASSYSGVSPYEQYF

v_gene: TRBV9
len: 16
j_gene: TRBJ2-7
abundance: -
d_gene: TRBD2
CDR3nt: TGTGCCAGCAGCTTACACCCTAGCGGGGAGACCTACGAGCAGTACTTC
CDR3aa: CASSLHPSGETYEQYF

v_gene: TRBV7-2
len: 16
j_gene: TRBJ2-1
abundance: -
d_gene: TRBD1
CDR3nt: TGTGCCAGCAGCTTGGGGACAGGGGGCTCACATTGGGAGCAGTTCTTC
CDR3aa: CASSLGTGGSHWEQFF

v_gene: TRBV19
len: 19
j_gene: TRBJ2-6
abundance: -
d_gene: TRBD2
CDR3nt: TGTGCCAGTAGTAACCCTGGACTAGCGGCCACCTCTGGGGCCAACGTCCTGACTTTC
CDR3aa: CASSNPGLAATSGANVLTF

v_gene: TRBV10-3
len: 14
j_gene: TRBJ2-5
abundance: -
d_gene: TRBD1
CDR3nt: TGTGCCATCAGTGAGACAGGGGTGGGAGAGACCCAGTACTTC
CDR3aa: CAISETGVGETQYF

v_gene: TRBV11-2
len: 17
j_gene: TRBJ1-4
abundance: -
d_gene: -
CDR3nt: TGTGCCAGCAGCTTACTCTTAGCCCGAGGAGCTAATGAAAAACTGTTTTTT
CDR3aa: CASSLLLARGANEKLFF

v_gene: TRBV5-4
len: 15
j_gene: TRBJ1-1
abundance: -
d_gene: -
CDR3nt: TGTGCCAGCAGCTTGGGAGCCCCCAAAGACACTGAAGCTTTCTTT
CDR3aa: CASSLGAPKDTEAFF

v_gene: TRBV19
len: 14
j_gene: TRBJ1-6
abundance: -
d_gene: -
CDR3nt: TGTGCCAGTAAGGAGGGGAGCTATAATTCACCCCTCCACTTT
CDR3aa: CASKEGSYNSPLHF

v_gene: TRBV19
len: 14
j_gene: TRBJ1-5
abundance: -
d_gene: -
CDR3nt: TGTGCCAGTAGTATGGCCGGGGAAAATCAGCCCCAGCATTTT
CDR3aa: CASSMAGENQPQHF